This T cell receptor (beta chain) originates from a study of T cells in tumors after PD-1 blockade. In the study overall: A subset received ongoing vismodegib 150 mg daily alongside anti-PD-1 therapy. Mean per blood sample: about 110,000 templates (about 21,000-270,000), 36,536 unique clonotypes. Study-wide findings and caveats: Some novel exhausted tumor clones appeared in pre-treatment blood, suggesting peripheral recruitment.

Concerning this clone itself: Antigen unknown.

This CDR3 is built from 13 residues. Germline-derived CDR1 and CDR2 are SGHAT and FQDESV (reference sequence). J gave up 9 bases and V 3 bases, and 6 bases lay outside the gene matches. Assay: immunoSEQ multiplex PCR; the TCRdb copy retains only in-frame clones and omits some. This sample yields roughly 25,000 clones, of which around four fifths are seen a single time; around 12% belongs to the top ten. This sample comprised PBMCs, obtained after anti-PD-1 treatment. The TCR sequence derives from a human donor with basal cell carcinoma. The chain combines TRBV11-1 with TRBJ2-3, with 7 bases aligning to TRBD2. CDR3 residues: CASSFEGLSTQYF. The CDR3 DNA reads as TGTGCCAGCAGCTTCGAGGGACTATCGACGCAGTATTTT.